The T cell receptor (beta chain) described here comes from a study of technical replicates of blood from a handful of donors. Germline lookup yields CDR1 SNHLY and CDR2 FYNNEI. The CDR3 covers 13 residues. Trimming cost V 6 bases and J 7 bases; bases outside gene matches: 6. Using immunoSEQ multiplex PCR, the repertoire was profiled, and TCRdb retains in-frame clones only, with some absent. The table includes about 75,000 clones, approximately 97% detected once. What was sequenced was T cells isolated from PBMCs. The receptor's source is a human donor in good health. This chain connects TRBV2 to TRBJ1-1; TRBD1 agrees at 9 bases. The CDR3 reads CASSVQGAVEAFF. CDR3 in DNA: TGTGCCAGCAGCGTACAGGGGGCAGTTGAAGCTTTCTTT.